What follows are 30 T cell receptor beta chains derived from one specimen sequenced in a study of PD-L1 blockade in urothelial cancer. The data were produced by immunoSEQ multiplex PCR, yet TCRdb's version contains in-frame clones alone and is incomplete. The sample records approximately 51,000 clones, more than 70% being singletons. The time point denotes: pretreatment peripheral blood. The starting material was PBMCs, obtained around atezolizumab (anti-PD-L1) treatment. These receptors were taken from a man aged 60-69 years with urothelial cancer.

By sample share, this clone is large. The chain recombines TRBV21-1 with TRBJ2-7; whether TRBD1, the table's D call, matches the DNA was not checked. TRBV21-1 is assigned pseudogene status. The length of the CDR3 is 16 residues. The DNA for the CDR3 is TGTGCCAGCAGCAAAACCCCAGGTTACTTCTCCTACGAGCAGTACTTC. Amino acids: CASSKTPGYFSYEQYF.

The CDR3 reads CASSQVWASTNYGYTF. As DNA, the CDR3 is TGCGCCAGCAGCCAAGTTTGGGCCAGCACTAACTATGGCTACACCTTC. The chain joins TRBV4-1 to TRBJ1-2; no firm D call. The CDR3 spans 16 residues. Between the trimmed V and J ends, which lost 1 base and 0 bases, there was a span of 12 bases. Germline assignment: CDR1 MGHRA and CDR2 YSYEKL.

The chain uses TRBV7-2 and TRBJ1-1, with unresolved D. Trimming removed 7 bases at V and 1 base at J, with 10 bases between. The CDR3 runs 13 residues. Germline V gene sequence: CDR1 SGHTA, CDR2 FQGNSA. The CDR3: CASMPQSNTEAFF. Here the CDR3 DNA reads TGTGCCAGCATGCCCCAGTCGAACACTGAAGCTTTCTTT.

This clone appeared once. This chain connects TRBV4-3 to TRBJ2-6; 7 nucleotides agree with TRBD1. CDR1 LGHNA and CDR2 YSLEER come from the germline V gene. J lost 0 bases, V lost 0 bases, and 8 bases had no gene match. The CDR3 has 19 residues. CDR3 DNA sequence: TGCGCCAGCAGCCAAGATTCCGGGACAGCCGACTCTGGGGCCAACGTCCTGACTTTC. Translation: CASSQDSGTADSGANVLTF.

The chain couples TRBV11-2 to TRBJ1-1; no clear D. Trimming shortened V by 5 bases and J by 1 base, and 8 bases separated the two germline ends. The V gene's germline CDR1 is SGHAT and CDR2 FQNNGV. There are 13 residues in the CDR3. The CDR3 loop reads CASSGRANTEAFF. The CDR3 region has the DNA TGTGCCAGCAGCGGGAGGGCGAACACTGAAGCTTTCTTT.

The chain joins TRBV6-5 to TRBJ1-4; D call uncertain. This CDR3 region has 15 residues. V lost 6 bases, J lost 3 bases, and 14 bases lay in between. Germline V gene sequence: CDR1 MNHEY, CDR2 SVGAGI. CDR3 sequence reads: CASRPGPLANEKLFF. In nucleotides, the CDR3 is TGTGCCAGCAGACCCGGTCCACTGGCTAATGAAAAACTGTTTTTT.

In regard to this clone: Mismatch with germline at one junction end may stem from a read error. V usage is TRBV7-6 and J usage is TRBJ2-5, with 9 bases that match TRBD1. This CDR3 is built from 14 residues. Germline V gene sequence: CDR1 SGHVS, CDR2 FNYEAQ. The DNA for the CDR3 is TGTGCCAGCAGTTTAGGGACAGGGCAAGAGACCCAGTACTTC. Protein product: CASSLGTGQETQYF.

This chain links TRBV4-1 with TRBJ2-7; tentatively, D is TRBD1 (5 bases). The V gene's germline CDR1 is MGHRA and CDR2 YSYEKL. This CDR3 region has 16 residues. Trimming pared 0 bases from V and 2 bases from J, leaving 14 bases between. DNA of the CDR3: TGCGCCAGCAGCCAAGACAGTGGCAGGGTCCCCTACGAGCAGTACTTC. This codes for CASSQDSGRVPYEQYF.

J is TRBJ2-7 and V is TRBV30; 7 positions agree with TRBD2. The trim removed 0 bases at V and 1 base at J, leaving 3 bases unmatched. Germline CDR1 is GTSNPN and CDR2 is SVGIG (reference sequence). CDR3 length equals 14 residues. This CDR3 reads CAWSVLAASYEQYF. For the CDR3, the DNA is TGTGCCTGGAGTGTCCTAGCGGCATCCTACGAGCAGTACTTC.

This chain connects TRBV19 to TRBJ1-1; perhaps TRBD1 as D (6 bases). This CDR3 spans 15 amino acids. Germline V gene sequence: CDR1 LNHDA, CDR2 SQIVND (reference sequence). The V and J ends lost 4 bases and 5 bases respectively, with 17 bases between them. The DNA of the CDR3 is TGTGCCAGTAGTAACCAAGGGGGGGGTGAAACTGAAGCTTTCTTT. It yields the protein CASSNQGGGETEAFF.

V and J are TRBV19 and TRBJ2-3; the match to TRBD1 covers 11 bases. Germline V gene lookup returns CDR1 LNHDA and CDR2 SQIVND (reference sequence). The J segment lost 4 bases and the V segment lost 5 bases, leaving 11 bases of the junction unmatched. The CDR3 length is 17 residues. The CDR3 coding sequence is TGTGCCAGTAGTGTCGACCGTCCGGGACAGGGGGCAGATACGCAGTATTTT. Protein sequence: CASSVDRPGQGADTQYF.

The chain uses TRBV10-3 and TRBJ1-6, with 8 bases fitting TRBD1. The CDR3 is 15 residues long. With V trimmed by 9 bases and J by 0 bases, 4 bases remained unmatched. CDR1 is ENHRY, CDR2 SYGVKD, per germline. The CDR3 loop is CAIRTGSSYNSPLHF. CDR3 DNA sequence: TGTGCCATACGGACAGGGAGCTCCTATAATTCACCCCTCCACTTT.

The rearrangement links TRBV9 to TRBJ1-4, with D tentatively TRBD1 (6 bases). The CDR3 sequence is 14 residues long. The ends were cut back, 1 base at V and 10 bases at J, with 14 bases in the middle. Germline CDR1 is SGDLS and CDR2 is YYNGEE. CDR3 DNA: TGTGCCAGCAGCGTACAACAGGGATCAGGAAAACTGTTTTTT. Protein product: CASSVQQGSGKLFF.

The V call is TRBV5-8, the J call TRBJ2-7; 9 bases line up with TRBD1. The CDR3 runs to 15 residues. Germline CDR1 SGHTS, CDR2 YDEGEE. The trim removed 3 bases at V and 1 base at J, leaving 5 bases unmatched. CDR3 coding DNA: TGTGCCAGCAGCTACCGGGACAGGGCGTCCTACGAGCAGTACTTC. Residues: CASSYRDRASYEQYF.

The J gene is TRBJ1-1, the V gene TRBV18; D is ambiguous. V was clipped by 10 bases and J by 0 bases, with 12 bases between them. Germline-derived CDR1 and CDR2 are KGHSH and LQKENI. The length of the CDR3 is 13 residues. Here the CDR3 reads CATQYSLNTEAFF. DNA of the CDR3: TGTGCCACCCAATACAGTCTGAACACTGAAGCTTTCTTT.

The chain has TRBV19 and TRBJ1-2; a possible D gene is TRBD1 (5 bases). The V and J ends lost 5 bases and 0 bases respectively, with 16 bases between them. Per the germline V gene, CDR1 is LNHDA and CDR2 is SQIVND (reference sequence). This CDR3 has 16 amino acids. CDR3 sequence (DNA): TGTGCCAGTAGTCCACTATGGGGCGCCTCTAACTATGGCTACACCTTC. Protein product: CASSPLWGASNYGYTF. Filled out from reference TRBV19 and TRBJ1-2, the complete variable domain reads DGGITQSPKYLFRKEGQNVTLSCEQNLNHDAMYWYRQDPGQGLRLIYYSQIVNDFQKGDIAEGYSVSREKKESFPLTVTSAQKNPTAFYLCASSPLWGASNYGYTFGSGTRLTVV.

The V call is TRBV18, the J call TRBJ2-7; 9 bases fit TRBD1. J lost 3 bases, V lost 5 bases, and 5 bases had no gene match. The CDR3 length is 14 residues. CDR1 is KGHSH and CDR2 is LQKENI in the germline V gene. The CDR3 nucleotides are TGTGCCAGCTCAACCGGGACAGGGTTCTACGAGCAGTACTTC. Translation gives CASSTGTGFYEQYF.

This clone was counted a single time. This rearrangement joins TRBV19 to TRBJ1-2; unclear D gene. The V and J ends lost 3 bases and 2 bases respectively, with 7 bases between them. Germline V gene data show CDR1 as LNHDA and CDR2 as SQIVND (reference sequence). This CDR3 is 13 amino acids long. The CDR3 reads CASSMARNYGYTF. The CDR3 DNA follows: TGTGCCAGTAGTATGGCCAGAAACTATGGCTACACCTTC. Combining the CDR3 with reference TRBV19 and TRBJ1-2 gives the whole variable domain DGGITQSPKYLFRKEGQNVTLSCEQNLNHDAMYWYRQDPGQGLRLIYYSQIVNDFQKGDIAEGYSVSREKKESFPLTVTSAQKNPTAFYLCASSMARNYGYTFGSGTRLTVV.

CDR3 protein: CAWSINPNREPGTEAFF. CDR3 nucleotides: TGTGCCTGGAGTATAAACCCCAACAGGGAACCGGGCACTGAAGCTTTCTTT. The V and J genes are TRBV30 and TRBJ1-1; D possibly corresponds to TRBD1 (6 bases). CDR1 is GTSNPN, CDR2 SVGIG, per germline (reference sequence). This CDR3 has 17 amino acids. The V and J ends lost 2 bases and 4 bases respectively, with 23 bases between them.

The J gene is TRBJ2-1, the V gene TRBV5-1; 8 bases match TRBD2. V was clipped by 4 bases and J by 5 bases; unmatched bases: 5. The CDR3 is 14 amino acids. The V gene's germline CDR1 is SGHRS and CDR2 YFSETQ. For the CDR3, the DNA is TGCGCCAGCAGCATTAGCGGGACCAACAATGAGCAGTTCTTC. Protein: CASSISGTNNEQFF.

V usage is TRBV30 and J usage is TRBJ2-7; 8 nucleotides match TRBD1. V trimming: 3 bases; J trimming: 5 bases; junction bases outside the gene matches: 9. The CDR3 has 14 amino acids. CDR1 and CDR2 (germline): GTSNPN, SVGIG (reference sequence). The CDR3 loop reads CAWRLGQGAHEQYF. CDR3 coding DNA: TGTGCCTGGAGGTTAGGACAGGGAGCCCACGAGCAGTACTTC.

The J gene is TRBJ1-5, the V gene TRBV2; D might be TRBD1 (6 bases). The CDR3 is 15 amino acids. The germline V gene has CDR1 SNHLY and CDR2 FYNNEI. V gave up 2 bases and J gave up 3 bases, with 11 bases separating them. CDR3 residues: CASSEMNRDNQPQHF. The CDR3 nucleotides read TGTGCCAGCAGTGAAATGAACAGGGACAATCAGCCCCAGCATTTT.

This clone turned up a few times. V and J are TRBV30 and TRBJ2-6, with TRBD1 as a possible D gene (6 bases). Trimming pared 2 bases from V and 0 bases from J, leaving 11 bases between. The CDR3 length is 16 residues. Germline CDR1 GTSNPN, CDR2 SVGIG (reference sequence). CDR3 nucleotide sequence: TGTGCCTGGAGTCCTCAGGGGCTCTCTGGGGCCAACGTCCTGACTTTC. Translated: CAWSPQGLSGANVLTF.

The chain recombines TRBV20-1 with TRBJ1-1; D is ambiguous. This CDR3 spans 11 amino acids. The ends were cut back, 8 bases at V and 1 base at J, with 8 bases in the middle. Germline CDR1 reads DFQATT; CDR2 reads SNEGSKA (reference sequence). The CDR3 loop is CSTHKNTEAFF. CDR3 DNA sequence: TGCAGTACCCACAAGAACACTGAAGCTTTCTTT.

This sequence joins TRBV30 and TRBJ1-1, with D unclear. The V and J ends lost 2 bases and 5 bases respectively, with 6 bases between them. From germline, CDR1 is GTSNPN and CDR2 SVGIG (reference sequence). The CDR3 has 11 residues. DNA for the CDR3: TGTGCCTGGAGTTCGCAGACTGAAGCTTTCTTT. Translation: CAWSSQTEAFF.

On this clone itself: Other DNA sequences in this sample translate to the same CDR3. The V and J genes are TRBV7-9 and TRBJ1-6, with TRBD1 identical over 10 bases. Losses at the gene ends were 1 base for V and 10 bases for J; bases not matched to a gene: 4. Germline V gene lookup returns CDR1 SEHNR and CDR2 FQNEAQ (reference sequence). The CDR3 spans 15 residues. The chain's CDR3 is CASSLGGTGVSPLHF. The CDR3 DNA reads as TGTGCCAGCAGCTTAGGGGGGACAGGGGTCTCACCCCTCCACTTT.

V is TRBV15 and J is TRBJ2-2; D is unclear. The CDR3 totals 15 residues. The germline V gene encodes CDR1 LNHNV and CDR2 YYDKDF (reference sequence). V was cut by 6 bases and J by 2 bases, with 13 bases left in between. The CDR3 coding sequence is TGTGCCACCAGAGAAAGTGGCAGTAACACCGGGGAGCTGTTTTTT. It yields the protein CATRESGSNTGELFF.

The CDR3 DNA reads TGTGCCAGTCGAGCAGGACAGCCTAACTATGGCTACACCTTC. Protein: CASRAGQPNYGYTF. This chain uses TRBV19 with TRBJ1-2; maybe TRBD1 (6 bases). V gave up 8 bases and J gave up 0 bases, with 13 bases separating them. CDR1 LNHDA and CDR2 SQIVND come from the germline V gene (reference sequence). The CDR3 contains 14 residues.

V and J are TRBV5-1 and TRBJ1-3; D not certain. The length of the CDR3 is 16 residues. Germline CDR1 reads SGHRS; CDR2 reads YFSETQ. Trimming removed 0 bases at V and 0 bases at J, with 10 bases between. CDR3 sequence reads: CASSLAALSSGNTIYF. The DNA of the CDR3 is TGCGCCAGCAGCTTGGCCGCGCTGAGCTCTGGAAACACCATATATTTT.

This clone was seen a single time. The rearrangement links TRBV4-3 to TRBJ2-7, with D tentatively TRBD1 (5 bases). The CDR3 contains 13 residues. Trimming cost V 0 bases and J 4 bases, with 7 bases left between them. From germline, CDR1 is LGHNA and CDR2 YSLEER. CDR3 protein: CASSQEPGYEQYF. Here the CDR3 DNA reads TGCGCCAGCAGCCAAGAACCAGGGTACGAGCAGTACTTC.